The rows below give T cell receptor beta chains drawn from one sample of a study of T-cell reconstitution after alpha-beta-depleted transplantation in children. TCRdb fed the PCR reads into MiXCR, producing one record per CDR3 protein. The sample records approximately 98,000 distinct CDR3 sequences, 5% to 8% being singletons. The source was PBMCs, mostly from graft donor cells, collected 360 days after TCRalphabeta/CD19-depleted stem cell transplant. The source of these receptors is a male patient aged 2 to 9 who had a stem cell transplant for acute lymphoblastic leukemia, so the T cells may come from the graft donor. CDR3s include the opening cysteine and the closing phenylalanine or tryptophan. The D gene is left open where the match is weak. Clone size is not always given. Where it is, it says once, few, many or a class for expanded clones.

CDR3 length | J gene | clone size | D gene | V gene | CDR3 protein | CDR3 DNA
17 | TRBJ2-1 | NA | TRBD1 | TRBV6-1 | CASREQTGWDTYNEQFF | TGTGCCAGCAGGGAACAGACAGGGTGGGATACCTACAATGAGCAGTTCTTC
16 | TRBJ1-1 | many | TRBD1 | TRBV5-1 | CASSQYPTGRNTEAFF | TGCGCCAGCAGCCAGTACCCGACAGGGCGGAACACTGAAGCTTTCTTT
12 | TRBJ1-1 | many | NA | TRBV4-1 | CATSTENTEAFF | TGCGCCACCTCTACTGAGAACACTGAAGCTTTCTTT
14 | TRBJ2-1 | few | NA | TRBV4-3 | CASSQEVGYPEQFF | TGCGCCAGCAGCCAAGAGGTAGGGTACCCTGAGCAGTTCTTC
15 | TRBJ2-6 | many | NA | TRBV3-1 | CASSQRNSGANVLTF | TGTGCCAGCAGCCAGCGGAACTCTGGGGCCAACGTCCTGACTTTC
11 | TRBJ1-1 | many | TRBD1 | TRBV29-1 | CSVGGGGEAFF | TGCAGCGTTGGGGGAGGGGGCGAAGCTTTCTTT
15 | TRBJ2-1 | NA | TRBD2 | TRBV5-1 | CASREGGSSYNEQFF | TGCGCCAGCAGGGAGGGAGGGAGCTCCTACAATGAGCAGTTCTTC
15 | TRBJ2-7 | NA | TRBD1 | TRBV7-9 | CASSHPRTGGSEQYF | TGTGCCAGCAGCCACCCTCGGACAGGGGGCTCCGAGCAGTACTTC
17 | TRBJ1-6 | few | NA | TRBV4-3 | CASSPGQLSSYNSPLHF | TGCGCCAGCAGCCCCGGACAGCTGAGCTCCTATAATTCACCCCTCCACTTT
15 | TRBJ2-3 | many | NA | TRBV5-1 | CASSGRDTYTDTQYF | TGCGCCAGCAGCGGGCGGGACACCTACACAGATACGCAGTATTTT
17 | TRBJ2-1 | many | TRBD2 | TRBV12-3/TRBV12-4 | CASIPGGGLLPRYEQFF | TGTGCCAGCATTCCGGGGGGGGGACTACTCCCTCGTTATGAGCAGTTCTTC
15 | TRBJ2-7 | few | TRBD1 | TRBV9 | CASSVAGQGSYEQYF | TGTGCCAGCAGCGTAGCCGGACAGGGTTCCTACGAGCAGTACTTC
13 | TRBJ2-3 | many | NA | TRBV9 | CASSPSSTDTQYF | TGTGCCAGCAGCCCCTCGAGCACAGATACGCAGTATTTT
17 | TRBJ2-2 | many | NA | TRBV21-1 | CASSKGTSSGRTGELFF | TGTGCCAGCAGCAAAGGGACCTCTAGCGGGAGGACCGGGGAGCTGTTTTTT
13 | TRBJ2-5 | many | NA | TRBV20-1 | CSPYGDFDETQYF | TGCAGTCCTTATGGGGACTTTGATGAGACCCAGTACTTC
13 | TRBJ2-7 | many | NA | TRBV28 | CASNYGGGDEQYF | TGTGCCAGCAATTACGGCGGGGGCGACGAGCAGTACTTC
15 | TRBJ2-7 | many | NA | TRBV9 | CASSVEGTVVNEQYF | TGTGCCAGCAGCGTAGAAGGGACTGTCGTAAACGAGCAGTACTTC
16 | TRBJ2-3 | many | TRBD2 | TRBV9 | CASSVGAGGPVDTQYF | TGTGCCAGCAGCGTAGGAGCGGGGGGGCCAGTAGATACGCAGTATTTT
13 | TRBJ1-2 | NA | NA | TRBV20-1 | CSASRTRYRGYTF | TGCAGTGCTAGCCGGACGCGGTATCGGGGCTACACCTTC
13 | TRBJ2-2 | many | NA | TRBV4-2 | CASSQGGSGELFF | TGTGCCAGCAGCCAAGGAGGGTCCGGGGAGCTGTTTTTT
13 | TRBJ2-7 | few | NA | TRBV9 | CASSGGATYEQYF | TGTGCCAGCAGCGGGGGGGCCACCTACGAGCAGTACTTC
16 | TRBJ2-1 | many | TRBD2 | TRBV15 | CATSRDGLAGDNEQFF | TGTGCCACCAGCAGAGATGGGCTAGCGGGAGACAATGAGCAGTTCTTC
14 | TRBJ2-5 | many | NA | TRBV6-5 | CASSYRQILETQYF | TGTGCCAGCAGTTACCGGCAGATCTTAGAGACCCAGTACTTC
14 | TRBJ1-4 | many | NA | TRBV4-3 | CASSPRRANEKLFF | TGCGCCAGCAGCCCCAGAAGGGCTAATGAAAAACTGTTTTTT
14 | TRBJ2-7 | NA | NA | TRBV27 | CASSLARLSYEQYF | TGTGCCAGCAGTTTGGCCAGGCTCTCCTACGAGCAGTACTTC
14 | TRBJ2-1 | many | TRBD2 | TRBV9 | CASSVSGAGNEQFF | TGTGCCAGCAGCGTAAGCGGGGCGGGGAATGAGCAGTTCTTC
14 | TRBJ1-2 | NA | NA | TRBV9 | CASSVGVPGNGYTF | TGTGCCAGCAGCGTAGGTGTGCCAGGAAATGGCTACACCTTC
13 | TRBJ1-4 | many | NA | TRBV20-1 | CSASSGANEKLFF | TGCAGTGCTTCTAGCGGGGCTAATGAAAAACTGTTTTTT
13 | TRBJ2-5 | many | NA | TRBV12-3/TRBV12-4 | CASSPGTVETQYF | TGTGCCAGCAGTCCAGGGACGGTGGAGACCCAGTACTTC
14 | TRBJ2-7 | few | TRBD2 | TRBV11-2 | CASSLVGGSNEQYF | TGTGCCAGCAGCTTAGTAGGCGGGAGCAACGAGCAGTACTTC
15 | TRBJ1-3 | many | NA | TRBV7-2 | CASSATGLAGNTIYF | TGTGCCAGCAGCGCAACAGGGTTAGCCGGAAACACCATATATTTT
17 | TRBJ2-1 | NA | NA | TRBV6-1 | CASTPHKFLFTYNEQFF | TGTGCCAGCACTCCACACAAATTTCTATTTACCTACAATGAGCAGTTCTTC
14 | TRBJ2-7 | NA | NA | TRBV6-2/TRBV6-3 | CASSSSSSPYEQYF | TGTGCCAGCAGTTCGAGCTCATCTCCATACGAGCAGTACTTC
11 | TRBJ2-3 | many | NA | TRBV11-2 | CASSTDDTQYF | TGTGCCAGCAGCACCGACGATACGCAGTATTTT
12 | TRBJ1-1 | NA | TRBD1 | TRBV7-9 | CASSPSTGPAFF | TGTGCCAGCAGCCCATCGACAGGGCCGGCTTTCTTT
16 | TRBJ1-1 | many | TRBD1 | TRBV7-9 | CASSASGTVANTEAFF | TGTGCCAGCAGCGCCTCCGGGACAGTTGCCAACACTGAAGCTTTCTTT
11 | TRBJ2-1 | many | NA | TRBV7-7 | CASSSGGEQFF | TGTGCTAGCAGCTCCGGGGGTGAGCAGTTCTTC
14 | TRBJ2-2 | few | NA | TRBV24-1 | CATSDFRLTGELFF | TGTGCCACCAGTGATTTTCGGCTAACCGGGGAGCTGTTTTTT
15 | TRBJ2-3 | many | NA | TRBV12-3/TRBV12-4 | CASSPSKKGADTQYF | TGTGCCAGCAGCCCCTCGAAAAAGGGAGCAGATACGCAGTATTTT
15 | TRBJ2-7 | many | NA | TRBV6-5 | CASSYSGRSSYEQYF | TGTGCCAGCAGTTACTCGGGCAGGTCATCCTACGAGCAGTACTTC
14 | TRBJ1-5 | NA | NA | TRBV28 | CASSPDGEHQPQHF | TGTGCCAGCAGTCCGGACGGGGAACATCAGCCCCAGCATTTT
13 | TRBJ2-7 | NA | NA | TRBV4-2 | CASSQDRRYEQYF | TGTGCCAGCAGCCAAGATCGAAGATACGAGCAGTACTTC
14 | TRBJ2-2 | many | NA | TRBV27 | CASSPGASPGELFF | TGTGCCAGCAGTCCGGGGGCTTCCCCCGGGGAGCTGTTTTTT
16 | TRBJ2-1 | NA | NA | TRBV11-2 | CASSLLGGQGGNEQFF | TGTGCCAGCAGCTTATTGGGGGGCCAAGGGGGCAATGAGCAGTTCTTC
16 | TRBJ2-3 | few | TRBD1 | TRBV28 | CASSFISGGIADTQYF | TGTGCCAGCAGTTTTATCTCAGGGGGAATCGCAGATACGCAGTATTTT
13 | TRBJ2-7 | many | NA | TRBV12-3/TRBV12-4 | CASSSVTGYEQYF | TGTGCCAGCAGTTCGGTGACAGGCTACGAGCAGTACTTC
17 | TRBJ1-2 | few | TRBD1 | TRBV18 | CASSPRSSGGRGYGYTF | TGTGCCAGCTCACCACGGAGCTCAGGGGGCCGAGGCTATGGCTACACCTTC
12 | TRBJ2-5 | few | NA | TRBV7-9 | CASSLLKETQYF | TGTGCCAGCAGCTTATTAAAAGAGACCCAGTACTTC
15 | TRBJ2-7 | NA | NA | TRBV10-3 | CAIRVSGTPTYEQYF | TGTGCCATCAGGGTTTCCGGGACCCCTACCTACGAGCAGTACTTC
13 | TRBJ1-1 | few | NA | TRBV20-1 | CSASDPLRGKAFF | TGCAGTGCTAGCGATCCCCTTAGGGGGAAAGCTTTCTTT
14 | TRBJ1-2 | NA | NA | TRBV10-3 | CAISEEHGQIDYTF | TGTGCCATCAGTGAGGAGCATGGGCAAATAGACTACACCTTC
16 | TRBJ1-2 | few | NA | TRBV6-5 | CASSYRVQDPFYGYTF | TGTGCCAGCAGTTATCGGGTACAGGATCCGTTCTATGGCTACACCTTC
16 | TRBJ2-5 | NA | NA | TRBV25-1 | CASSVRRGAPQETQYF | TGTGCCAGCAGTGTTCGTCGGGGGGCCCCCCAAGAGACCCAGTACTTC
18 | TRBJ2-5 | many | TRBD2 | TRBV11-1 | CASSSALRLADYQETQYF | TGTGCCAGCAGCTCGGCTTTACGACTAGCGGATTACCAAGAGACCCAGTACTTC